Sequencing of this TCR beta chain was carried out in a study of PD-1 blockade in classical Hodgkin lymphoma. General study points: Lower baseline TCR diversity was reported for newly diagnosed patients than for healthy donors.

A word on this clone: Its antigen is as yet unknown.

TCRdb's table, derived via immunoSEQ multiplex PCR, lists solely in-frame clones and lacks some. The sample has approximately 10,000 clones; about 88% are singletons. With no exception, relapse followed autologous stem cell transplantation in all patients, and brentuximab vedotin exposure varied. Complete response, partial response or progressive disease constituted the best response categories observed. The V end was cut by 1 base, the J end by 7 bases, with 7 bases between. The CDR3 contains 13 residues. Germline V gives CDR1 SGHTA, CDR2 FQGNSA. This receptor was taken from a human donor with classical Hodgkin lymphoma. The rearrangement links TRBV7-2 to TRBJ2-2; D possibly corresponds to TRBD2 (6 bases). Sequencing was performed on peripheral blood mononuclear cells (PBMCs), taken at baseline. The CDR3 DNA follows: TGTGCCAGCAGCTTAGTGCGGGACGGGGAGCTGTTTTTT. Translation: CASSLVRDGELFF. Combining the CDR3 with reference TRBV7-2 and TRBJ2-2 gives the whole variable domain GAGVSQSPSNKVTEKGKDVELRCDPISGHTALYWYRQSLGQGLEFLIYFQGNSAPDKSGLPSDRFSAERTGGSVSTLTIQRTQQEDSAVYLCASSLVRDGELFFGEGSRLTVL.